Included here is one T cell receptor (beta chain) sequence, with context. Its target antigen remains unknown. A read error may explain this, as a much larger clone is one base away. The library came from multiplex PCR. Sequencing took place on an Illumina HiSeq 2500. TCRbeta libraries were constructed through three rounds of nested PCR with primers (Table S4) according to protocols modified from ARM-PCR. PCR products of 200-500 bp were gel-excised and purified with the QIAquick gel extraction kit before sequencing. The paper's processing steps were these. Trimmomatic was used to clean the reads, FLASH merged the cleaned reads into complete CDR3 sequences, and MiTCR assigned the sequences to V(D)J germline segments. Clonal diversity was calculated as the inverse Simpson's index using VDJtools. In-frame sequences lacking a premature stop codon were counted as productive reads. TCRdb trimmed the raw reads at Q25, called clones with MiXCR and kept productive beta chains. For every CDR3 protein sequence, its rows merge into one entry that carries the most common genes and DNA. The V and J calls were not made by the authors but by TCRdb's processing. This sample is represented by tens of thousands of distinct CDR3 sequences; about three fifths of them were singletons. The ten largest make up 20% to 25% of the sample.

This sample is drawn from a study of tumor and adjacent non-tumor tissue in lung cancer (dated by TCRdb to between 2018 and 2020). Concerning the study at large: Of the cohort, 12 patients had adenocarcinoma, 2 had squamous cell carcinoma and 1 had small cell lung cancer. The roughly 15 patients were aged roughly 30 to 85 years, included 10 men and 5 women, and had TNM stage I to III disease. Sequencing generated a total of 125,075,908 productive TCRbeta reads, averaging around 4.2 million reads per sample. Around 31 paired specimens, one tumor and one normal lung sample per patient, were profiled by TCRbeta CDR3 sequencing. The study compared bulk TCRbeta repertoires from lung tumor tissue and matched distant non-tumor lung tissue of about 14 lung cancer patients.

The V end loses 0 bases and the J end loses 4 bases, and a stretch of 9 bases separates them. Reading the germline V gene gives CDR1 KGHSH and CDR2 LQKENI. Taken from cysteine to phenylalanine, the CDR3 has 14 residues. Of all the DNA, just the CDR3 is kept, 42 bases in frame from base 1. Paper-wide results and their limitations: Younger patients had significantly higher TCR diversity, and higher tumor TCR diversity was associated with shorter overall and disease-free survival. Neither the sequencing platform nor unique molecular identifiers are mentioned in the methods. Only about 14 patients were in the cohort, and the authors stated that larger samples and more detailed clinical data are needed. In normal lung, the top 100 clones accounted for a significantly larger cumulative share of the repertoire than in tumor tissue. Significantly higher TCR diversity (inverse Simpson) was observed in tumor tissue than in normal lung tissue (approximately 440 vs 150, P = 0.0075, Mann-Whitney U test). Peripheral blood was not sequenced, so blood TCRbeta repertoires were not examined in the lung cancer patients of the study.

RNA was isolated from bulk, unsorted tissue, and RNA quality was assessed with a NanoDrop ND-1000 and an Agilent 2100. Donors were newly diagnosed lung cancer patients admitted for thoracic surgery in China between August and November 2014, without prior chemotherapy. Anyone who had undergone radiotherapy or chemotherapy before, or who had another cancer at the same time, was left out of the study. Surgical tissue pieces of about 1-2.2 cm3 were preserved in RNAlater solution and stored at -80 °C until use. This chain joins TRBV18 to TRBJ1-2, with no reliable assignment of the D segment. The sequence was obtained from a man aged 50 or older with non-small cell lung cancer. Sample: lung tumor tissue. The CDR3 in this case is CASSPPFECYGYTF. The nucleotide sequence is TGTGCCAGCTCACCACCTTTTGAGTGCTATGGCTACACCTTC. Outside the CDR3, residues come from the reference TRBV18 and TRBJ1-2 proteins, so the full variable domain is: NAGVMQNPRHLVRRRGQEARLRCSPMKGHSHVYWYRQLPEEGLKFMVYLQKENIIDESGMPKERFSAEFPKEGPSILRIQQVVRGDSAAYFCASSPPFECYGYTFGSGTRLTVV.